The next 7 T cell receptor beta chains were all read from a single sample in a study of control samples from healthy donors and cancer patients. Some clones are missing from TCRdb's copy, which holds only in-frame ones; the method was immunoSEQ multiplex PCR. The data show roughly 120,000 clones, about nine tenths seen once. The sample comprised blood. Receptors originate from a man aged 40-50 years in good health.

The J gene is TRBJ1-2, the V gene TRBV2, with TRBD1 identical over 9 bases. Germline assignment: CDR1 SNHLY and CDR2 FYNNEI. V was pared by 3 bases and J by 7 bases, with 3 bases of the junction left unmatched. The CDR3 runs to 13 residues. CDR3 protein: CASSDTGGFGYTF. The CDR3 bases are TGTGCCAGCAGTGATACAGGGGGCTTTGGCTACACCTTC.

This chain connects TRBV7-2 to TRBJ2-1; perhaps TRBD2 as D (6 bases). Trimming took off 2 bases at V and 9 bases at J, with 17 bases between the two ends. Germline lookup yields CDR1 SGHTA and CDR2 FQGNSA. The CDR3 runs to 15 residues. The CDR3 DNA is TGTGCCAGCAGCTTACGGCGGGGTGGAATCGGTGAGCAGTTCTTC. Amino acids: CASSLRRGGIGEQFF. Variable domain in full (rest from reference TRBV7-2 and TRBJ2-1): GAGVSQSPSNKVTEKGKDVELRCDPISGHTALYWYRQSLGQGLEFLIYFQGNSAPDKSGLPSDRFSAERTGGSVSTLTIQRTQQEDSAVYLCASSLRRGGIGEQFFGPGTRLTVL.

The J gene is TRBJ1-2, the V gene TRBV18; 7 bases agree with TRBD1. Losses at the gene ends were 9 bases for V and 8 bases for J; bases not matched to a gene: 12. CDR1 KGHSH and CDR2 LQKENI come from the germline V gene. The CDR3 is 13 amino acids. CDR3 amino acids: CASLRQGSDGYTF. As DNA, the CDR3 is TGTGCCAGTCTCCGACAGGGTTCGGACGGCTACACCTTC. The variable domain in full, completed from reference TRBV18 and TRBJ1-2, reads NAGVMQNPRHLVRRRGQEARLRCSPMKGHSHVYWYRQLPEEGLKFMVYLQKENIIDESGMPKERFSAEFPKEGPSILRIQQVVRGDSAAYFCASLRQGSDGYTFGSGTRLTVV.

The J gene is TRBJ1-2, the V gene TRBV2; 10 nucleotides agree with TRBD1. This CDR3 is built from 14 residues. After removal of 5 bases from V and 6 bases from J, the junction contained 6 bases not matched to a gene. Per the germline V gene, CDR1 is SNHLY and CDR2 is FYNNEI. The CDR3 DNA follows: TGTGCCAGCAGTCCTCCTGACAGGGGGCATGGCTACACCTTC. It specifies CASSPPDRGHGYTF.

CDR3 coding DNA: TGCGCCAGCAGCCTGACGAATGGGAGAAACGATGGCTACACCTTC. The encoded protein is CASSLTNGRNDGYTF. This chain links TRBV4-1 with TRBJ1-2; D uncertain. The CDR3 length is 15 residues. The V end lost 4 bases, the J end lost 6 bases, and 18 bases lay between the germline ends. Germline V gene sequence: CDR1 MGHRA, CDR2 YSYEKL.

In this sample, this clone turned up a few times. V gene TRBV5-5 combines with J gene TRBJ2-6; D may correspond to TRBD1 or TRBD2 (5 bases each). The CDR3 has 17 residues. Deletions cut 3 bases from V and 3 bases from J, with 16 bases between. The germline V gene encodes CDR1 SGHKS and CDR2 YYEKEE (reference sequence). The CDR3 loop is CASSSLFGGSGANVLTF. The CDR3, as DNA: TGTGCCAGCAGCTCTCTCTTTGGGGGTAGTGGGGCCAACGTCCTGACTTTC.

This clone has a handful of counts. The CDR3 DNA is TGTGCCAGCAGTTGGCGGCAGGGCAATCAGCCCCAGCATTTT. This translates into CASSWRQGNQPQHF. This rearrangement joins TRBV6-6 to TRBJ1-5; D is unclear. This CDR3 has 14 amino acids. The V gene lost 4 bases and the J gene lost 2 bases, with 9 bases spanning the gap. CDR1 is MNHNY and CDR2 is SVGAGI in the germline V gene (reference sequence).